What follows is one T cell receptor (beta chain) and its context. Only in-frame clones appear in the TCRdb table, and some are missing; sequencing was by immunoSEQ multiplex PCR. This sample has 27,000 or so clones, with roughly 80% found just once. This record belongs to a study of follicular helper T cells after annual influenza vaccination. Across the whole study: For some subjects, blood spans the 2013-2014, 2014-2015 and 2015-2016 annual vaccinations.

The sample's time point: 2014-2015 season, pre-vaccination. The clonotype comes from an adult who received the influenza vaccine. The sample in question was CXCR5+ CD38- circulating T follicular helper cells from blood, obtained on the day of influenza vaccination. The subset here: circulating Tfh, non-naive CD4+CXCR5+PD-1+ (ICOS+CD38+ or ICOS-CD38-).

In DNA, the CDR3 is TGTGCCAGTAGTACCACAGGGGGCCATGAGACCCAGTACTTC. It specifies CASSTTGGHETQYF. This chain joins TRBV19 and TRBJ2-5; 9 positions agree with TRBD1. This CDR3 has 14 residues. CDR1 and CDR2 (germline): LNHDA, SQIVND (reference sequence). V lost 4 bases, J lost 5 bases, and 5 bases stayed unmatched.